The rows below give T cell receptor beta chains drawn from one sample of a study of blood T cell repertoires in COVID-19. Sequencing used immunoSEQ multiplex PCR; TCRdb keeps in-frame clones, though not all of them. This table holds around 100,000 clones, roughly four fifths found once. The sequenced material came from peripheral blood. These receptors all stem from a human donor in a cohort sampled during active COVID-19. The conserved cysteine and the conserved F or W are not part of the CDR3 here. Fields, in order: V gene, CDR3 length, J gene, CDR3 protein.

TRBV4-3	14	TRBJ2-3	ASSLGQAHGTDTQY
TRBV11-2	14	TRBJ1-1	ASSFRGTVMNTEAF
TRBV6-5	13	TRBJ1-1	ASSLQTGSNTEAF
TRBV3-1/TRBV3-2	13	TRBJ1-6	ASSPQTGLSSPLH
TRBV2	19	TRBJ1-2	ASSEPGTFKRDRVEFDGYT
TRBV5-8	11	TRBJ2-7	ASIGRSTYEQY
TRBV27	14	TRBJ2-5	ASRSFGAGPQETQY
TRBV13	14	TRBJ2-1	ASRSSGGSSYNEQF
TRBV9	14	TRBJ2-2	ASSPSLAGLSGELF
TRBV11-2	10	TRBJ2-1	ASSFGIYEQF
TRBV5-1	14	TRBJ2-5	ASSMTRTGGGETQY
TRBV6-5	12	TRBJ2-7	ASRPLRDTYEQY
TRBV2	12	TRBJ2-3	ASRVGGVTDTQY
TRBV19	11	TRBJ2-5	ASSTTRRETQY
TRBV11-2	13	TRBJ2-3	ASSSQRGSSDTQY
TRBV7-2	13	TRBJ2-7	ASIRSRGGIDEQY
TRBV7-9	12	TRBJ2-1	ASSPGTTYNEQF
TRBV7-2	13	TRBJ1-5	ASSLARGMNQPQH
TRBV6-6	16	TRBJ2-3	ASSQTSGGAGSTDTQY
TRBV28	15	TRBJ1-5	ASSFAQTGPSNQPQH
TRBV2	12	TRBJ2-7	ASSEGQAPYEQY
TRBV2	13	TRBJ2-3	ASSLGASGGDTQY
TRBV5-5	12	TRBJ2-7	ASSLTGVTYEQY
TRBV11-2	13	TRBJ2-1	ASSEGQLGYNEQF
TRBV7-9	12	TRBJ1-3	ASSSQGDGNTIY
TRBV9	16	TRBJ2-1	ASSVRRAEQGIQNEQF
TRBV19	12	TRBJ1-1	ASSFVHMNTEAF
TRBV19	15	TRBJ2-2	ASDRLTSGRPTGELF